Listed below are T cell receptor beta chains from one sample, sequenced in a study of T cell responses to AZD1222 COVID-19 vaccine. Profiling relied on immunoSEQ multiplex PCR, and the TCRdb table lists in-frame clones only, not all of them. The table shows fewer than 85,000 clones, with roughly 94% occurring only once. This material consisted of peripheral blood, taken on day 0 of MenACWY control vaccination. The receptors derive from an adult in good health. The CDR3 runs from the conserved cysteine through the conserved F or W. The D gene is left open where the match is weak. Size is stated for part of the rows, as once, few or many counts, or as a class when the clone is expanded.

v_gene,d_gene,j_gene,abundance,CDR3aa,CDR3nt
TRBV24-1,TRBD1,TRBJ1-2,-,CATSDSTGARGYTF,TGTGCCACCAGTGATTCGACAGGGGCGAGAGGCTACACCTTC
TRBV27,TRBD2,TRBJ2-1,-,CASSWTSGNYNEQFF,TGTGCCAGCAGTTGGACTAGCGGGAACTACAATGAGCAGTTCTTC
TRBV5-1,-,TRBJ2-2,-,CASSLGRSTGELFF,TGCGCCAGCAGCTTGGGGAGATCCACCGGGGAGCTGTTTTTT
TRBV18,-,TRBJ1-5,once,CASSPPGGSNQPQHF,TGTGCCAGCTCACCCCCGGGGGGATCTAATCAGCCCCAGCATTTT
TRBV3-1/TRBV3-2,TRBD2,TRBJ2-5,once,CASSLPPGGQETQYF,TGTGCCAGCAGCCTTCCCCCGGGGGGACAAGAGACCCAGTACTTC
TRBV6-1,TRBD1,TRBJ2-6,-,CASSELGQVASGANVLTF,TGTGCCAGCAGTGAACTGGGACAGGTCGCCTCTGGGGCCAACGTCCTGACTTTC
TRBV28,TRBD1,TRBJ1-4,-,CASSLPGGVVEKLFF,TGTGCCAGCAGTTTGCCAGGGGGCGTGGTCGAAAAACTGTTTTTT
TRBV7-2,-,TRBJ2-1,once,CASSLDTSTVKQFF,TGTGCCAGCAGCTTAGATACCTCCACCGTAAAGCAGTTCTTC
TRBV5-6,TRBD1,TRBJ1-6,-,CASSRTGGAYNSPLHF,TGTGCCAGCAGTCGGACAGGGGGCGCGTATAATTCACCCCTCCACTTT
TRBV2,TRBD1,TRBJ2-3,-,CASSRDRVGTDTQYF,TGTGCCAGCAGCCGCGACAGGGTTGGCACAGATACGCAGTATTTT
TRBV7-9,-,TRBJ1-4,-,CASSLAGPNEKLFF,TGTGCCAGCAGCTTAGCGGGACCAAATGAAAAACTGTTTTTT
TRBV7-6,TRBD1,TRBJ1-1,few,CASSLARQGEAFF,TGTGCCAGCAGCTTAGCTCGACAGGGTGAAGCTTTCTTT
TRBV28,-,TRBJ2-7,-,CASSLGYEQYF,TGTGCCAGCAGTTTAGGGTACGAGCAGTACTTC
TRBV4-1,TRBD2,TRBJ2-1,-,CASSQDLGTSGRDEQFF,TGCGCCAGCAGCCAAGATCTCGGGACTAGCGGGAGGGATGAGCAGTTCTTC
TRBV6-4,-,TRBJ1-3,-,CASSDTRQWTIYF,TGTGCCAGCAGTGACACGCGACAGTGGACCATATATTTT